The present T cell receptor (beta chain) was sequenced within a study of long-term antiretroviral therapy in people with HIV. Regarding the study as a whole: In samples taken after ART, diversity increased but remained below transplant donor control levels. Adherence to ART, viral resistance and therapy changes lacked any data.

CDR1 and CDR2 (germline): SGHNT, YYREEE (reference sequence). Trimming shortened V by 0 bases and J by 8 bases, and 15 bases separated the two germline ends. The CDR3 has 16 amino acids. The authors ran the immunoSEQ assay, v3.0, at survey level. Libraries were prepared by immunoSEQ multiplex PCR; TCRdb keeps only in-frame clonotypes and omits some of them. There are 25,000 to 35,000 clones in the sample; 65% to 85% occur only once, and 7.5% to 9.5% lies in the top ten. Concerning this clone itself: Its target is unknown.

Every one of the participants with HIV received treatment in the United States. Before they underwent DNA extraction, samples held about 1-10 million cryopreserved PBMC. The source was unsorted PBMCs, collected 3.1 years after starting antiretroviral therapy. This receptor was obtained from a woman in her fifties or sixties with HIV. The chain recombines TRBV5-4 with TRBJ1-6; tentative D call: TRBD1 (5 bases). CDR3 sequence reads: CASSLGGRVDYSPLHF. In nucleotides, the CDR3 is TGTGCCAGCAGCTTGGGGGGCAGGGTAGATTATTCACCCCTCCACTTT. Full variable domain (missing parts from reference TRBV5-4 and TRBJ1-6): ETGVTQSPTHLIKTRGQQVTLRCSSQSGHNTVSWYQQALGQGPQFIFQYYREEENGRGNFPPRFSGLQFPNYSSELNVNALELDDSALYLCASSLGGRVDYSPLHFGNGTRLTVT.